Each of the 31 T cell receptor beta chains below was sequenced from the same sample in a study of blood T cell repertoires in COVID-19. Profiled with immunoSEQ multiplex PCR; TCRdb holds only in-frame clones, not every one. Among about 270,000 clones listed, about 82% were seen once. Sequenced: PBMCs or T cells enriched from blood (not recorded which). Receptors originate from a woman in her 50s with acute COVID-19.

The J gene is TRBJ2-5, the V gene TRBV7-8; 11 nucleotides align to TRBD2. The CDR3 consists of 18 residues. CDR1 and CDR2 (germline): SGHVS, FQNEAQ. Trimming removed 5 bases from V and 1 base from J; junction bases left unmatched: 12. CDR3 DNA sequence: TGTGCCAGCAGCCTCCCTATGGCTAGCGGGAGGCCCCAAGAGACCCAGTACTTC. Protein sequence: CASSLPMASGRPQETQYF.

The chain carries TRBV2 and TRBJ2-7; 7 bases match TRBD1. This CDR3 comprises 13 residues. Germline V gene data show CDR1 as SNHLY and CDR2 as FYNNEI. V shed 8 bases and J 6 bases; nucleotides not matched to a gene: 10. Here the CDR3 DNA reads TGTGCCAGCCTCAGGGACAGAAGCAGCGAGCAGTACTTC. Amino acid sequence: CASLRDRSSEQYF.

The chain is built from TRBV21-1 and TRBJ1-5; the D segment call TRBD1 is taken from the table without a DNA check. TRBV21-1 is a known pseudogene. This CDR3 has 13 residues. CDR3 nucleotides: TGTGCCAGCAGCAGCACAGAGAATCAGCCCCAGCATTTT. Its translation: CASSSTENQPQHF.

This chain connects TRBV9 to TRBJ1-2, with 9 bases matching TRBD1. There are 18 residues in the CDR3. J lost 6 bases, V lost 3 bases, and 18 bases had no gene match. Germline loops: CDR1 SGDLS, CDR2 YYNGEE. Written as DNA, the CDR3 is TGTGCCAGCAGCGAACGTGGTACCGGGACAGGGAGTGGGCATGGCTACACCTTC. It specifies CASSERGTGTGSGHGYTF.

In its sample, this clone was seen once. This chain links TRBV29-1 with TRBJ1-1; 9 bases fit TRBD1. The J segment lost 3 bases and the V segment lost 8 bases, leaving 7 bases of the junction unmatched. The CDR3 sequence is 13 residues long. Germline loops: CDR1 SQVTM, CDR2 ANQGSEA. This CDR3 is CSFRTGADTEAFF. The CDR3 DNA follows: TGCAGCTTCAGGACAGGGGCGGACACTGAAGCTTTCTTT.

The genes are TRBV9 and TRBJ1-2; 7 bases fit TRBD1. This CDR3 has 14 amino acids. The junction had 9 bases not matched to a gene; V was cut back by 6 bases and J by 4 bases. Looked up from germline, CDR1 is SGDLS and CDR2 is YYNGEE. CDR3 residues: CASNPPTGSYGYTF. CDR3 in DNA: TGTGCCAGCAACCCACCGACAGGGTCCTATGGCTACACCTTC.

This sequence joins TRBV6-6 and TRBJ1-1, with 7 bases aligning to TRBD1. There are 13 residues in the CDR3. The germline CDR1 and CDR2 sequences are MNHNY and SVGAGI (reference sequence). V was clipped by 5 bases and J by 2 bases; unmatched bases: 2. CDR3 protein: CASSDRDNTEAFF. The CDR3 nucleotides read TGTGCCAGCAGTGACAGGGATAACACTGAAGCTTTCTTT.

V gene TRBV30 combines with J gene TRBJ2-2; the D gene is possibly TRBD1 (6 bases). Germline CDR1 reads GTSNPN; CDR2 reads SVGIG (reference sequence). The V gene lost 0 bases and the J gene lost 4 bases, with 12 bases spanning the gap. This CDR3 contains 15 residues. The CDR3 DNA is TGTGCCTGGAGTGTACTTTCAGGGGCCACCGGGGAGCTGTTTTTT. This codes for CAWSVLSGATGELFF.

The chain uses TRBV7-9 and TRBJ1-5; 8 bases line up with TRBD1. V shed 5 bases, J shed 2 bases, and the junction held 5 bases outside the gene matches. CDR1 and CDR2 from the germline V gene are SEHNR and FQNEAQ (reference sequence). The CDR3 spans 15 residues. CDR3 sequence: CASSQEGQGNQPQHF. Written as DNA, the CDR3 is TGTGCCAGCAGCCAAGAGGGACAGGGCAATCAGCCCCAGCATTTT.

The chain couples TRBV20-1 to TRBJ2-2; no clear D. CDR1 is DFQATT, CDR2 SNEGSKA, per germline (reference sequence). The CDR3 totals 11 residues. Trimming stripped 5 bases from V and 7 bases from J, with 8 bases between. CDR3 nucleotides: TGCAGTGCTGTATTCAGCGGGGAGCTGTTTTTT. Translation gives CSAVFSGELFF.

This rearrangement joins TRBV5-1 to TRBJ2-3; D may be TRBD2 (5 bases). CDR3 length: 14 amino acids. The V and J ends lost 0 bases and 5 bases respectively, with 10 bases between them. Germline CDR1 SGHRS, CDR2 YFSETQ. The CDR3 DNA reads TGCGCCAGCAGCTTGGGACCCGAGGGAGATACGCAGTATTTT. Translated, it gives CASSLGPEGDTQYF.

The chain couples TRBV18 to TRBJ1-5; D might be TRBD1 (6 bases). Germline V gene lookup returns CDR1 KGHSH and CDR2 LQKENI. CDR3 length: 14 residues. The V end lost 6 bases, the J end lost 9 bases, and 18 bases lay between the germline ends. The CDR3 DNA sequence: TGTGCCAGCTCCCAAGGGGAGGGGGGAAGGCCCCAGCATTTT. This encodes CASSQGEGGRPQHF.

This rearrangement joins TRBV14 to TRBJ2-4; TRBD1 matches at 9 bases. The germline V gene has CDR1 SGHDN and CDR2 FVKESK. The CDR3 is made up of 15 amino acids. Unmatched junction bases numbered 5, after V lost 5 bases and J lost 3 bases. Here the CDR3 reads CASSGRQGDKNIQYF. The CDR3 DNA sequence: TGTGCCAGCAGCGGACGACAGGGGGACAAAAACATTCAGTACTTC.

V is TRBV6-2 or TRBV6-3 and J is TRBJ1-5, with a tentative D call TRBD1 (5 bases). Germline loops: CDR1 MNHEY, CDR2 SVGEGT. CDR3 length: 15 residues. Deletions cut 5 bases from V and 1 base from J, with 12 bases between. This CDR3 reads CASSPGVGSNQPQHF. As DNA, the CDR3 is TGTGCCAGCAGTCCGGGGGTCGGAAGCAATCAGCCCCAGCATTTT.

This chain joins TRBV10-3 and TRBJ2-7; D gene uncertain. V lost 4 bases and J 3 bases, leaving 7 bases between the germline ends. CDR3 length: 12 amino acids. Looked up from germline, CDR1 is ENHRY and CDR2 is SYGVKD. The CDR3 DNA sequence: TGTGCCATCAGTGGGCAGAACTACGAGCAGTACTTC. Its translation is CAISGQNYEQYF.

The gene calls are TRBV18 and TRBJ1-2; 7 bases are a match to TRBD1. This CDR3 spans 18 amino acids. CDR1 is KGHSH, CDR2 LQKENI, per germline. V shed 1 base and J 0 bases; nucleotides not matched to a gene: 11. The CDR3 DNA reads TGTGCCAGCTCACCACTTCCGACAGGGTCGGGGGCTAACTATGGCTACACCTTC. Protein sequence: CASSPLPTGSGANYGYTF.

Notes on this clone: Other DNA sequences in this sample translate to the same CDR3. The DNA of the CDR3 is TGTGCCAGCTCACCGCGGTTCTCTGGGGCCAACGTCCTGACTTTC. Translating gives CASSPRFSGANVLTF. The V gene is TRBV7-2, the J gene TRBJ2-6, with D unresolved. The CDR3 length is 15 residues. V gave up 8 bases and J gave up 0 bases, with 11 bases separating them. The V gene's germline CDR1 is SGHTA and CDR2 FQGNSA. The full variable domain, completed using reference TRBV7-2 and TRBJ2-6, is GAGVSQSPSNKVTEKGKDVELRCDPISGHTALYWYRQSLGQGLEFLIYFQGNSAPDKSGLPSDRFSAERTGGSVSTLTIQRTQQEDSAVYLCASSPRFSGANVLTFGAGSRLTVL.

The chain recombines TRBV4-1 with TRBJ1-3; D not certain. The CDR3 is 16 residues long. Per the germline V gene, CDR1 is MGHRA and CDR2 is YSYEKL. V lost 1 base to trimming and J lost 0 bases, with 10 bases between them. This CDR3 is CASSQVFEGSGNTIYF. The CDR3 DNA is TGCGCCAGCAGCCAAGTCTTCGAGGGCTCTGGAAACACCATATATTTT.

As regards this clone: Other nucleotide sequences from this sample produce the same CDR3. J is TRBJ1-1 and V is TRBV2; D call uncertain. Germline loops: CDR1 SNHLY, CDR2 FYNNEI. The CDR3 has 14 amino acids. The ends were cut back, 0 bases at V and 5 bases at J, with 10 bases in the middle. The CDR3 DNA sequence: TGTGCCAGCAGTGAAGCGCTAGGAGGGACTGAAGCTTTCTTT. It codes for CASSEALGGTEAFF.

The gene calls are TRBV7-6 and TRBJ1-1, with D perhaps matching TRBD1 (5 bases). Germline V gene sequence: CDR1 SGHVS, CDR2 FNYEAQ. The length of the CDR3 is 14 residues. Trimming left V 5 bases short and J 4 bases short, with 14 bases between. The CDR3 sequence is CASSNRGGSTEAFF. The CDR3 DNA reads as TGTGCCAGCAGCAATCGCGGGGGGAGCACTGAAGCTTTCTTT.

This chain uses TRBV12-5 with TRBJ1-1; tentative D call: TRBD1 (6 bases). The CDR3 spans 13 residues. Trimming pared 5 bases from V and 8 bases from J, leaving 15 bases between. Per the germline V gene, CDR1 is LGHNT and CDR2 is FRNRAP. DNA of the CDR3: TGTGCTAGTGGTATAAGGACAGTAGGAGAAGCTTTCTTT. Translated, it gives CASGIRTVGEAFF.

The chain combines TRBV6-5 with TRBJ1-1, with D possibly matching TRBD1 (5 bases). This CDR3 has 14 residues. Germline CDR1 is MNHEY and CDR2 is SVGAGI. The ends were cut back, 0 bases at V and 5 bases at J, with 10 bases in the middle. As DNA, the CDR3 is TGTGCCAGCAGTTACTCAGGGGTGAGGACTGAAGCTTTCTTT. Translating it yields CASSYSGVRTEAFF.

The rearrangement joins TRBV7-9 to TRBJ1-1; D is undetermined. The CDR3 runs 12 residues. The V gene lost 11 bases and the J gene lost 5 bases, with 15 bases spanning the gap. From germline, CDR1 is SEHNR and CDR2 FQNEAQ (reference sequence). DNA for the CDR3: TGTGCCGGCGGAGGGCGAGGGACTGAAGCTTTCTTT. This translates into CAGGGRGTEAFF.

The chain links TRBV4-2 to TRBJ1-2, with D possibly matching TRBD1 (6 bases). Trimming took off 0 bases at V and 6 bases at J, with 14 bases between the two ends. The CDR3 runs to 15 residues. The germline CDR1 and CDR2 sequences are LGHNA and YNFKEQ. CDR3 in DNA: TGTGCCAGCAGCCAAGAGGGCAGGGGTAAGGATGGCTACACCTTC. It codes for CASSQEGRGKDGYTF.

CDR3 nucleotide sequence: TGTGCCAGCAGAATTGGACAGGTTACGACTGAAGCTTTCTTT. Protein sequence: CASRIGQVTTEAFF. The chain recombines TRBV28 with TRBJ1-1; 7 bases are shared with TRBD1. With 6 bases clipped from V and 5 bases from J, the junction kept 9 bases outside the gene matches. Germline V gives CDR1 MDHEN, CDR2 SYDVKM. This CDR3 is built from 14 residues.

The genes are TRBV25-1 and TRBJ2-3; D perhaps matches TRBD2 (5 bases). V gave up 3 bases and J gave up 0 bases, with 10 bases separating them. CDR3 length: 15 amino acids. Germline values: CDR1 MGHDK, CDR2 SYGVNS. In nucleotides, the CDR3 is TGTGCCAGCAGTGAGGGAGCGCATAGCACAGATACGCAGTATTTT. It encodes CASSEGAHSTDTQYF. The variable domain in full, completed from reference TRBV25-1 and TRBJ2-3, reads EADIYQTPRYLVIGTGKKITLECSQTMGHDKMYWYQQDPGMELHLIHYSYGVNSTEKGDLSSESTVSRIRTEHFPLTLESARPSHTSQYLCASSEGAHSTDTQYFGPGTRLTVL.

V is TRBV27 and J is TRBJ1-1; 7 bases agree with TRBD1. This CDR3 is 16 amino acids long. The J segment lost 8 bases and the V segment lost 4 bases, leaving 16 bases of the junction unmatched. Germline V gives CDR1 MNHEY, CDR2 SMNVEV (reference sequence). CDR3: CASSSRTGVEIFEAFF. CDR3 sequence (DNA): TGTGCCAGCAGTTCACGGACAGGAGTTGAAATTTTCGAAGCTTTCTTT.

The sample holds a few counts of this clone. The CDR3 DNA reads as TGTGCCTGGAGGAAGCCAGGGGGTTTTAACTATGGCTACACCTTC. This sequence encodes CAWRKPGGFNYGYTF. This rearrangement joins TRBV30 to TRBJ1-2, with 7 positions matching TRBD1. Per the germline V gene, CDR1 is GTSNPN and CDR2 is SVGIG (reference sequence). J gave up 1 base and V 3 bases, and 8 bases lay outside the gene matches. The CDR3 is 15 residues long.

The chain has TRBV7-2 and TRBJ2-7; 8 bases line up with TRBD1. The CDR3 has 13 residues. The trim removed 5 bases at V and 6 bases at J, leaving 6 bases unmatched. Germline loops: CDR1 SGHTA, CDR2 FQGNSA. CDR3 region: CASSGGTGREQYF. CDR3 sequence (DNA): TGTGCCAGCAGCGGAGGGACAGGACGCGAGCAGTACTTC. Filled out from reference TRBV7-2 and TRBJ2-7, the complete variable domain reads GAGVSQSPSNKVTEKGKDVELRCDPISGHTALYWYRQSLGQGLEFLIYFQGNSAPDKSGLPSDRFSAERTGGSVSTLTIQRTQQEDSAVYLCASSGGTGREQYFGPGTRLTVT.

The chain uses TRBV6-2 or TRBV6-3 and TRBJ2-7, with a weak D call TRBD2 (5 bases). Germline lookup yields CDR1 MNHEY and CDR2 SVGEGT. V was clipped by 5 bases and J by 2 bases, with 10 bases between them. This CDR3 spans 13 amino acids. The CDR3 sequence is CASSPDSAYEQYF. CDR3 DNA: TGTGCCAGCAGTCCGGACTCAGCCTACGAGCAGTACTTC.

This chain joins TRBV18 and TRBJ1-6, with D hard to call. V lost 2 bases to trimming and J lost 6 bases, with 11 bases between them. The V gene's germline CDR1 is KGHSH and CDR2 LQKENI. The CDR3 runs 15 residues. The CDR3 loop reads CASSPTDFFNSPLHF. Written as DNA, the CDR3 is TGTGCCAGCTCACCAACAGATTTCTTTAATTCACCCCTCCACTTT. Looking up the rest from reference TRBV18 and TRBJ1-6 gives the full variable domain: NAGVMQNPRHLVRRRGQEARLRCSPMKGHSHVYWYRQLPEEGLKFMVYLQKENIIDESGMPKERFSAEFPKEGPSILRIQQVVRGDSAAYFCASSPTDFFNSPLHFGNGTRLTVT.